These 27 T cell receptor beta chains were sequenced from one sample in a study of cytomegalovirus exposure and HLA in healthy donors. Use of 60 Vbeta and 13 Jbeta primers characterized the PCR. The assay was immunoSEQ multiplex PCR, and TCRdb's table has in-frame clones only and misses some. The sample includes under 150,000 clones, around 73% of them seen just once. Source material: PBMCs. These receptors all come from a woman aged 40-49 years in good health and CMV-seronegative.

The DNA of the CDR3 is TGTGCCAGCAGCTTACTCGGGGGAAATGAGCAGTTCTTC. It translates to CASSLLGGNEQFF. The rearrangement links TRBV7-9 to TRBJ2-1; D is perhaps TRBD2 (6 bases). Trimming pared 2 bases from V and 7 bases from J, leaving 9 bases between. Germline assignment: CDR1 SEHNR and CDR2 FQNEAQ (reference sequence). The CDR3 spans 13 residues.

This clone was seen only once. The V call is TRBV28, the J call TRBJ2-1; 9 bases match TRBD2. Germline V gene data show CDR1 as MDHEN and CDR2 as SYDVKM. Trimming at V came to 6 bases and at J to 7 bases, leaving 13 bases not matched to a gene. This CDR3 is 16 amino acids long. This chain's CDR3 is CASSPGTSRRRNEQFF. DNA of the CDR3: TGTGCCAGCAGCCCCGGGACTAGCAGGAGGAGGAATGAGCAGTTCTTC.

The chain couples TRBV7-3 to TRBJ2-3; tentative D call: TRBD2 (6 bases). The length of the CDR3 is 15 residues. Trimming stripped 8 bases from V and 0 bases from J, with 15 bases between. Looked up from germline, CDR1 is SGHTA and CDR2 is FQGTGA. This chain's CDR3 is CASAGGTFSTDTQYF. Written as DNA, the CDR3 is TGTGCCAGCGCAGGAGGGACTTTTAGCACAGATACGCAGTATTTT.

The V call is TRBV6-1, the J call TRBJ1-6; D is undetermined. Trimming took 3 bases from V and 10 from J, leaving 13 bases between them. There are 14 residues in the CDR3. Germline V gives CDR1 MNHNS, CDR2 SASEGT. The CDR3 bases are TGTGCCAGCAGTGAGAGACCAGGCGGGTCACCCCTCCACTTT. The encoded protein is CASSERPGGSPLHF.

As concerns this clone: Other DNA sequences in the sample encode the same CDR3. V is TRBV5-1 and J is TRBJ1-2; TRBD1 aligns across 8 bases. CDR3 length: 13 residues. Looked up from germline, CDR1 is SGHRS and CDR2 is YFSETQ. V trimming: 5 bases; J trimming: 0 bases; junction bases outside the gene matches: 0. The CDR3: CASRQGANYGYTF. The CDR3 DNA follows: TGCGCCAGCAGACAGGGGGCTAACTATGGCTACACCTTC. Full variable domain (remainder filled in from reference TRBV5-1 and TRBJ1-2): KAGVTQTPRYLIKTRGQQVTLSCSPISGHRSVSWYQQTPGQGLQFLFEYFSETQRNKGNFPGRFSGRQFSNSRSEMNVSTLELGDSALYLCASRQGANYGYTFGSGTRLTVV.

The V call is TRBV9, the J call TRBJ2-7; D is perhaps TRBD2 (6 bases). This CDR3 contains 15 residues. CDR1 and CDR2 (germline): SGDLS, YYNGEE. The V end was cut by 0 bases, the J end by 3 bases, with 13 bases between. The CDR3 DNA follows: TGTGCCAGCAGCGTAGGGCCTAGCGAAAACTACGAGCAGTACTTC. Protein sequence: CASSVGPSENYEQYF.

The rearrangement links TRBV6-4 to TRBJ2-1, with 7 bases matching TRBD2. The CDR3 has 15 residues. Unmatched junction bases numbered 6, after V lost 7 bases and J lost 0 bases. Germline V gives CDR1 MRHNA, CDR2 SNTAGT. The DNA of the CDR3 is TGTGCCAGCACAGACCGGACTAGCTCCTACAATGAGCAGTTCTTC. Protein product: CASTDRTSSYNEQFF.

V is TRBV4-1 and J is TRBJ1-5; a possible D gene is TRBD1 (5 bases). The CDR3 has 16 residues. Germline V gene data show CDR1 as MGHRA and CDR2 as YSYEKL. V was clipped by 1 base and J by 2 bases, with 12 bases between them. CDR3 nucleotide sequence: TGCGCCAGCAGCCAAGGGGAGGGGCCGGGCAATCAGCCCCAGCATTTT. Translated, it gives CASSQGEGPGNQPQHF.

The genes are TRBV5-8 and TRBJ2-7, with a tentative D call TRBD2 (7 bases). Germline lookup yields CDR1 SGHTS and CDR2 YDEGEE. V lost 1 base and J lost 6, with 14 bases in between. The CDR3 loop spans 14 amino acids. This CDR3 reads CASSLLGGGFEQYV. The CDR3 DNA reads as TGTGCCAGCAGCTTGTTAGGGGGAGGGTTCGAGCAGTACGTC.

The rearrangement uses TRBV5-1 and TRBJ2-3, with TRBD1 matching 8 bases. This CDR3 has 14 amino acids. The germline V gene has CDR1 SGHRS and CDR2 YFSETQ. The ends lost 1 base at V and 5 bases at J; junction bases unmatched: 3. In DNA, the CDR3 is TGCGCCAGCAGCTTGAGACAGGGGCAAGATACGCAGTATTTT. Its protein is CASSLRQGQDTQYF.

V and J are TRBV9 and TRBJ1-3; D may be TRBD1 (6 bases). The CDR3 covers 16 residues. The V gene lost 0 bases and the J gene lost 0 bases, with 10 bases spanning the gap. Germline loops: CDR1 SGDLS, CDR2 YYNGEE. The CDR3, as DNA: TGTGCCAGCAGCGTAGATACAGGGCCCTCTGGAAACACCATATATTTT. Protein product: CASSVDTGPSGNTIYF. The variable domain in full, with the rest retrieved from reference TRBV9 and TRBJ1-3, is DSGVTQTPKHLITATGQRVTLRCSPRSGDLSVYWYQQSLDQGLQFLIQYYNGEERAKGNILERFSAQQFPDLHSELNLSSLELGDSALYFCASSVDTGPSGNTIYFGEGSWLTVV.

This sequence joins TRBV9 and TRBJ2-2; D uncertain. V was shortened by 0 bases and J by 1 base, with 7 bases between the two germline ends. The CDR3 consists of 15 residues. CDR1 and CDR2 (germline): SGDLS, YYNGEE. The CDR3 DNA reads as TGTGCCAGCAGCGTAGCTGCAGGGAACACCGGGGAGCTGTTTTTT. It is translated as CASSVAAGNTGELFF.

Turning to this clone: Other DNA sequences in the same sample also yield this CDR3. The chain employs TRBV7-9 and TRBJ2-5; tentative D call: TRBD2 (7 bases). Per germline, CDR1 SEHNR and CDR2 FQNEAQ (reference sequence). This CDR3 spans 15 amino acids. Trimming pared 1 base from V and 4 bases from J, leaving 13 bases between. CDR3 sequence: CASSLGTGGGETQYF. CDR3 bases: TGTGCCAGCAGCTTAGGTACGGGGGGCGGAGAGACCCAGTACTTC.

The chain employs TRBV19 and TRBJ1-2, with 12 positions matching TRBD1. V lost 5 bases to trimming and J lost 7 bases; unmatched junction nucleotides: 11. The CDR3 is 16 amino acids. Germline CDR1 and CDR2: LNHDA and SQIVND (reference sequence). CDR3 in DNA: TGTGCCAGTAGTCCGACGGGACAGGGGGCGCCTGGTGGCTACACCTTC. It specifies CASSPTGQGAPGGYTF.

The genes are TRBV15 and TRBJ2-2; D is possibly TRBD1 (6 bases). Germline loops: CDR1 LNHNV, CDR2 YYDKDF (reference sequence). Trimming removed 8 bases at V and 3 bases at J, with 22 bases between. The CDR3 covers 17 residues. For the CDR3, the DNA is TGTGCCACCTCGGGTGAAATGACAGGACCTTACACCGGGGAGCTGTTTTTT. Protein product: CATSGEMTGPYTGELFF.

This rearrangement joins TRBV7-6 to TRBJ2-5, with D perhaps TRBD1 (5 bases). This CDR3 comprises 11 residues. Germline CDR1 and CDR2: SGHVS and FNYEAQ. Trimming cost V 4 bases and J 7 bases, with 7 bases left between them. For the CDR3, the DNA is TGTGCCAGCAGCTCTACAGGGACCCAGTACTTC. This sequence encodes CASSSTGTQYF.

The V gene is TRBV4-2, the J gene TRBJ1-3; 8 bases line up with TRBD1. V trimming: 4 bases; J trimming: 4 bases; junction bases outside the gene matches: 6. The CDR3 runs 15 residues. Germline V gene data show CDR1 as LGHNA and CDR2 as YNFKEQ. CDR3 amino acids: CASSPSDREGNTIYF. The CDR3 region has the DNA TGTGCCAGCAGCCCGTCGGACAGGGAAGGAAACACCATATATTTT.

This clone was seen once. The CDR3 DNA reads as TGTGCCAGCAGCTTAGAAGCAGGGGCCGTCTATGGCTACACCTTC. It is translated as CASSLEAGAVYGYTF. The rearrangement joins TRBV7-9 to TRBJ1-2; maybe TRBD1 (6 bases). With 1 base removed from V and 4 bases from J, the gap between germline ends came to 13 bases. This CDR3 comprises 15 residues. Germline CDR1 and CDR2: SEHNR and FQNEAQ (reference sequence).

The chain couples TRBV7-9 to TRBJ2-1; D might be TRBD1 (6 bases). The V end lost 1 base, the J end lost 8 bases, and 6 bases lay between the germline ends. Germline assignment: CDR1 SEHNR and CDR2 FQNEAQ (reference sequence). This CDR3 contains 12 residues. CDR3 DNA: TGTGCCAGCAGCTTAGGGGGGCATGAGCAGTTCTTC. Translating gives CASSLGGHEQFF.

V gene TRBV6-6 combines with J gene TRBJ2-2, with a weak D call TRBD1 (5 bases). There are 15 residues in the CDR3. Between the trimmed V and J ends, which lost 2 bases and 3 bases, there was a span of 10 bases. Germline V gene data show CDR1 as MNHNY and CDR2 as SVGAGI (reference sequence). The CDR3 DNA reads as TGTGCCAGCAGTTACGTGGGGCGGTACACCGGGGAGCTGTTTTTT. Amino acid sequence: CASSYVGRYTGELFF.

The chain carries TRBV4-2 and TRBJ1-2, with D possibly being TRBD1 (5 bases). The CDR3 consists of 16 residues. Trimming removed 1 base from V and 2 bases from J, with 14 bases in between. CDR1 and CDR2 from the germline V gene are LGHNA and YNFKEQ. The DNA of the CDR3 is TGTGCCAGCAGCCAAGTGGGTCAGGGATGGAACTATGGCTACACCTTC. It is translated as CASSQVGQGWNYGYTF.

V gene TRBV27 combines with J gene TRBJ2-1; 7 bases are a match to TRBD1. CDR3 length: 18 amino acids. With 3 bases clipped from V and 0 bases from J, the junction kept 11 bases outside the gene matches. Germline V CDR1 and CDR2: MNHEY, SMNVEV (reference sequence). CDR3 loop: CASSLRTGYSSSYNEQFF. The CDR3, as DNA: TGTGCCAGCAGTTTGCGGACAGGTTACTCGAGCTCCTACAATGAGCAGTTCTTC.

The chain combines TRBV5-1 with TRBJ2-2, with unresolved D. Germline loops: CDR1 SGHRS, CDR2 YFSETQ. V was trimmed by 1 base and J by 0 bases, leaving 7 bases between them. The CDR3 sequence is 15 residues long. The CDR3 DNA reads as TGCGCCAGCAGCTTGAGCTCTACGAACACCGGGGAGCTGTTTTTT. Its translation: CASSLSSTNTGELFF.

V is TRBV9 and J is TRBJ2-3; D call uncertain. With 4 bases removed from V and 0 bases from J, the gap between germline ends came to 12 bases. The CDR3 length is 15 residues. Looked up from germline, CDR1 is SGDLS and CDR2 is YYNGEE. The CDR3 region is CASSPYDTSTDTQYF. In DNA, the CDR3 is TGTGCCAGCAGCCCATATGATACTAGCACAGATACGCAGTATTTT.

The rearrangement joins TRBV10-2 to TRBJ2-2; TRBD2 matches 8 bases. Per germline, CDR1 WSHSY and CDR2 SAAADI. The length of the CDR3 is 14 residues. V was pared by 7 bases and J by 6 bases, with 7 bases of the junction left unmatched. The CDR3 bases are TGCGCCAGCAACAGGCCGGGGGGGGCCGGGGAGCTGTTTTTT. Translated: CASNRPGGAGELFF.

This clone appeared a single time. The genes are TRBV28 and TRBJ1-5; D not certain. V was shortened by 10 bases and J by 0 bases, with 16 bases between the two germline ends. This CDR3 region has 15 residues. Germline values: CDR1 MDHEN, CDR2 SYDVKM. CDR3 region: CATLGDPYSNQPQHF. CDR3 bases: TGTGCCACCCTCGGGGATCCTTATAGCAATCAGCCCCAGCATTTT.

The CDR3 protein is CASIRGSQETQYF. For the CDR3, the DNA is TGTGCCAGCATACGGGGGTCGCAAGAGACCCAGTACTTC. The chain couples TRBV2 to TRBJ2-5; maybe TRBD2 (6 bases). There are 13 residues in the CDR3. Germline V CDR1 and CDR2: SNHLY, FYNNEI. Between the trimmed V and J ends, which lost 7 bases and 2 bases, there was a span of 11 bases.